This paragraph reports one TCR beta chain. Its antigen is unidentified. These data belong to a study of T cells in Graves' hyperthyroidism and ophthalmopathy. Study-level findings and limits: Most expanded thyroid clonotypes above 0.001 recurred in blood. A model built on 13 V-J features separated ophthalmopathy from stable hyperthyroidism.

CDR1 and CDR2 from the germline V gene are DFQATT and SNEGSKA (reference sequence). The CDR3 runs to 14 residues. V shed 1 base and J 5 bases; nucleotides not matched to a gene: 5. The investigators amplified TCR beta CDR3 regions from RNA transcripts. The study used the HTBI primer set for a first-round RT-PCR of the TCR CDR3. Each CDR3 protein is one row after TCRdb ran MiXCR on the multiplex PCR reads. The top ten hold 30% to 35% of the sample, which has 250,000 to 400,000 distinct CDR3 sequences, roughly an eighth seen once. Sequenced input: blood. The sequence derives from a woman between 40 and 55 years old with Graves' ophthalmopathy. The genes are TRBV20-1 and TRBJ2-5; 9 positions match TRBD2. The CDR3 here is CSARVGGGAETQYF. The CDR3 nucleotides are TGCAGTGCTAGAGTAGGCGGGGGGGCGGAGACCCAGTACTTC.